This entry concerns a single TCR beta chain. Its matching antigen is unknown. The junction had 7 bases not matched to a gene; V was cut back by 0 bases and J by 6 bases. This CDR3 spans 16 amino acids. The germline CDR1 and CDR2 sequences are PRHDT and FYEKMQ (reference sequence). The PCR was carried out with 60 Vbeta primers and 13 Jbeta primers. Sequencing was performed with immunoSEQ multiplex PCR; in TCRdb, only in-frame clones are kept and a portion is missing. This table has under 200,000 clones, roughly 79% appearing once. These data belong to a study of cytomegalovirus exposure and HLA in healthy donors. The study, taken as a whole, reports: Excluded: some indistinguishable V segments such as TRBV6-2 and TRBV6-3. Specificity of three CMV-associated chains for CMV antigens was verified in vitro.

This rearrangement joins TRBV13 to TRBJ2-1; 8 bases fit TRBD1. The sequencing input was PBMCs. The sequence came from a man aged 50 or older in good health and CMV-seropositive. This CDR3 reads CASSLGLGQGSNEQFF. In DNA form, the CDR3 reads TGTGCCAGCAGCTTAGGATTAGGACAGGGATCCAATGAGCAGTTCTTC.